These 27 T cell receptor beta chains were all obtained from the same sample, sequenced in a study of OX40 agonist ivuxolimab in advanced cancers. Sequencing used immunoSEQ multiplex PCR; TCRdb keeps in-frame clones, though not all of them. The repertoire includes approximately 30,000 clones, roughly 87% of them detected once, and about 0.89% sits in the top ten. The specimen comprised CD4+ or CD8+ T cells sorted from blood, sampled in a trial of the OX40 agonist ivuxolimab. These receptors were collected from an adult with an advanced solid tumor such as melanoma, head and neck, liver or kidney cancer.

This chain connects TRBV11-3 to TRBJ2-3; TRBD1 matches 7 bases. The CDR3 runs 15 residues. After removal of 3 bases from V and 6 bases from J, the junction contained 9 bases not matched to a gene. Per germline, CDR1 SGHNT and CDR2 YENEEA. CDR3 residues: CASSFDRGPADTQYF. The CDR3, as DNA: TGTGCCAGCAGCTTCGATAGGGGGCCCGCGGATACGCAGTATTTT.

This clone came up once. The rearrangement joins TRBV30 to TRBJ2-7; 11 positions match TRBD1. Germline values: CDR1 GTSNPN, CDR2 SVGIG (reference sequence). This CDR3 has 11 residues. Germline trimming cut 8 bases from V and 4 bases from J; bases unmatched to any gene: 1. CDR3 protein: CAGTGGYEQYF. The CDR3 nucleotides read TGTGCCGGGACAGGGGGTTACGAGCAGTACTTC.

This chain links TRBV5-1 with TRBJ2-7; a possible D gene is TRBD2 (6 bases). Trimming removed 7 bases from V and 8 bases from J, with 22 bases in between. CDR3 size: 14 residues. CDR1 SGHRS and CDR2 YFSETQ come from the germline V gene. CDR3 in amino acids: CASGEAQQGLKQYF. The CDR3 coding sequence is TGCGCCAGCGGGGAGGCGCAGCAGGGCCTAAAGCAGTACTTC.

This chain uses TRBV9 with TRBJ2-1, with 8 bases identical to TRBD1. Losses at the gene ends were 2 bases for V and 1 base for J; bases not matched to a gene: 8. Germline CDR1 SGDLS, CDR2 YYNGEE. The CDR3 covers 17 residues. CDR3 in DNA: TGTGCCAGCAGCGTCCGACCTGGACAGGGTTCCTACAATGAGCAGTTCTTC. Residues: CASSVRPGQGSYNEQFF.

The V and J genes are TRBV5-5 and TRBJ2-3; 9 bases agree with TRBD2. From germline, CDR1 is SGHKS and CDR2 YYEKEE (reference sequence). The V segment lost 1 base and the J segment 1 base; nucleotides outside the gene matches: 4. The CDR3 has 16 amino acids. The DNA of the CDR3 is TGTGCCAGCAGCTTGTTCACTAGCGGGCGCACAGATACGCAGTATTTT. Residues: CASSLFTSGRTDTQYF.

The chain carries TRBV5-5 and TRBJ2-2, with D unresolved. This CDR3 is built from 13 residues. Germline loops: CDR1 SGHKS, CDR2 YYEKEE (reference sequence). The V end lost 0 bases, the J end lost 6 bases, and 6 bases lay between the germline ends. This chain's CDR3 is CASSLEAPGELFF. As DNA, the CDR3 is TGTGCCAGCAGCTTGGAAGCTCCCGGGGAGCTGTTTTTT.

The chain combines TRBV7-9 with TRBJ2-3; 7 bases match TRBD1. Trimming took 2 bases from V and 0 from J; bases not matched to a gene: 5. This CDR3 has 16 amino acids. CDR1 SEHNR and CDR2 FQNEAQ come from the germline V gene (reference sequence). The CDR3 sequence: CASSLNRGSSTDTQYF. CDR3 in DNA: TGTGCCAGCAGCTTAAACAGGGGTTCTAGCACAGATACGCAGTATTTT.

This clone turned up a few times. The rearrangement uses TRBV7-3 and TRBJ1-6, with a tentative D call TRBD1 (5 bases). Per germline, CDR1 SGHTA and CDR2 FQGTGA. Trimming cost V 4 bases and J 7 bases, with 14 bases left between them. This CDR3 spans 15 amino acids. Written as DNA, the CDR3 is TGTGCCAGCAGCTGGGACCGGGGCCCCAATTCACCCCTCCACTTT. It translates to CASSWDRGPNSPLHF.

The sample holds a few counts of this clone. The V call is TRBV4-3, the J call TRBJ1-2, with D unresolved. Deletions cut 1 base from V and 7 bases from J, with 10 bases between. The CDR3 sequence is 13 residues long. Germline V gene lookup returns CDR1 LGHNA and CDR2 YSLEER. The CDR3 nucleotides read TGCGCCAGCAGCCAAGCAGGTCCGGGTGGCTACACCTTC. Amino acids: CASSQAGPGGYTF.

The rearrangement joins TRBV6-5 to TRBJ2-2, with 8 positions matching TRBD2. The germline V gene encodes CDR1 MNHEY and CDR2 SVGAGI. Losses at the gene ends were 0 bases for V and 6 bases for J; bases not matched to a gene: 6. This CDR3 comprises 16 residues. Here the CDR3 reads CASSYSSYGRAGELFF. In DNA, the CDR3 is TGTGCCAGCAGTTACTCGTCATACGGGAGGGCCGGGGAGCTGTTTTTT.

This rearrangement joins TRBV10-1 to TRBJ1-2; D might be TRBD1 (5 bases). The V end was cut by 10 bases, the J end by 3 bases, with 15 bases between. This CDR3 is 13 amino acids long. From germline, CDR1 is WNHNN and CDR2 SYGVQD (reference sequence). The CDR3 is CATSPGTHYGYTF. The CDR3 coding sequence is TGCGCCACCTCGCCCGGGACTCACTATGGCTACACCTTC.

V and J are TRBV9 and TRBJ2-2; D possibly matches TRBD1 or TRBD2 (5 bases each). Germline values: CDR1 SGDLS, CDR2 YYNGEE. The CDR3 contains 15 residues. Trimming cost V 0 bases and J 3 bases, with 9 bases left between them. Written as DNA, the CDR3 is TGTGCCAGCAGCGTAGTGGGGGTAGACACCGGGGAGCTGTTTTTT. Translation gives CASSVVGVDTGELFF.

V is TRBV4-3 and J is TRBJ1-5; D possibly corresponds to TRBD1 (5 bases). Deletions cut 0 bases from V and 7 bases from J, with 13 bases between. The CDR3 extends over 15 amino acids. From germline, CDR1 is LGHNA and CDR2 YSLEER. The CDR3 bases are TGCGCCAGCAGCCAAGATTGGGTTAGGGGACAGCCCCAGCATTTT. Its protein is CASSQDWVRGQPQHF.

V is TRBV7-6 and J is TRBJ2-7; TRBD1 agrees at 9 bases. Per the germline V gene, CDR1 is SGHVS and CDR2 is FNYEAQ. The CDR3 has 15 amino acids. The junction had 8 bases not matched to a gene; V was cut back by 5 bases and J by 3 bases. The CDR3 region is CASSLTGQGDYEQYF. The CDR3 DNA reads TGTGCCAGCAGCCTAACGGGACAGGGAGACTACGAGCAGTACTTC.

This clone was seen a few times. The chain uses TRBV19 and TRBJ1-3; unclear D gene. The CDR3 covers 13 residues. With 3 bases removed from V and 4 bases from J, the gap between germline ends came to 7 bases. CDR1 is LNHDA and CDR2 is SQIVND in the germline V gene (reference sequence). Here the CDR3 DNA reads TGTGCCAGTAGTATGAAGCGGGGAAACACCATATATTTT. It is translated as CASSMKRGNTIYF.

V and J are TRBV5-6 and TRBJ2-6; a possible D gene is TRBD1 (7 bases). V lost 5 bases, J lost 0 bases, and 15 bases lay in between. Germline lookup yields CDR1 SGHDT and CDR2 YYEEEE. This CDR3 region has 17 residues. The CDR3 here is CASRLAGGFSGANVLTF. DNA of the CDR3: TGTGCCAGCAGACTAGCAGGGGGGTTCTCTGGGGCCAACGTCCTGACTTTC.

This clone has a single count. The CDR3 is CASSARRPLQETQYF. In nucleotides, the CDR3 is TGTGCCAGCAGCGCGAGGCGGCCACTCCAAGAGACCCAGTACTTC. This sequence joins TRBV7-9 and TRBJ2-5; D ambiguous. V was shortened by 5 bases and J by 1 base, with 14 bases between the two germline ends. Per germline, CDR1 SEHNR and CDR2 FQNEAQ (reference sequence). The CDR3 has 15 amino acids.

The chain recombines TRBV12-5 with TRBJ2-6, with D possibly TRBD1 on 5 matching bases. The CDR3 covers 18 residues. The V end was cut by 5 bases, the J end by 5 bases, with 22 bases between. From germline, CDR1 is LGHNT and CDR2 FRNRAP. The CDR3 coding sequence is TGTGCTAGTGGTAAAATCGCTGCAGGACAAAGTCGGGCCAACGTCCTGACTTTC. This encodes CASGKIAAGQSRANVLTF.

V gene TRBV1 combines with J gene TRBJ1-1. TRBV1 is labeled a pseudogene. This CDR3 is 13 amino acids long. CDR3 nucleotide sequence: TGCACCAGCAGCCAAGGGGAGAGGACTGAAGCTTTCTTT. It specifies CTSSQGERTEAFF.

V is TRBV30 and J is TRBJ2-7, with D tentatively TRBD1 or TRBD2 (5 bases each). CDR1 and CDR2 (germline): GTSNPN, SVGIG (reference sequence). CDR3 length: 12 residues. The ends were cut back, 3 bases at V and 2 bases at J, with 8 bases in the middle. The DNA for the CDR3 is TGTGCCTGGAGCGAGGGGCCCTACGAGCAGTACTTC. It translates to CAWSEGPYEQYF.

The CDR3 DNA reads TGTGCCAGCAGCCAAGATCCGGGACGGCGAAACACTGAAGCTTTCTTT. Amino acid sequence: CASSQDPGRRNTEAFF. This chain joins TRBV14 and TRBJ1-1; a weak D match, TRBD1 (5 bases). Germline lookup yields CDR1 SGHDN and CDR2 FVKESK. The CDR3 contains 16 residues. Between the trimmed V and J ends, which lost 0 bases and 2 bases, there was a span of 13 bases.

This chain links TRBV19 with TRBJ1-2; D is unclear. The CDR3 totals 14 residues. Germline loops: CDR1 LNHDA, CDR2 SQIVND (reference sequence). Trimming stripped 5 bases from V and 6 bases from J, with 16 bases between. In nucleotides, the CDR3 is TGTGCCAGTAGTTCCTACAGCTCAGGCCATGGCTACACCTTC. Protein product: CASSSYSSGHGYTF.

V usage is TRBV28 and J usage is TRBJ2-5; 7 bases fit TRBD2. J gave up 2 bases and V 2 bases, and 2 bases lay outside the gene matches. This CDR3 spans 14 amino acids. Germline CDR1 MDHEN, CDR2 SYDVKM. The CDR3 protein is CASSLAGVQETQYF. CDR3 nucleotides: TGTGCCAGCAGTTTAGCGGGGGTGCAAGAGACCCAGTACTTC.

This clone was counted a single time. The chain is built from TRBV5-1 and TRBJ1-4; possibly TRBD1 for D (5 bases). The CDR3 is 14 amino acids. Germline CDR1 SGHRS, CDR2 YFSETQ. V shed 4 bases and J shed 0 bases, with 7 bases lying between them. This chain's CDR3 is CASSRQTTNEKLFF. Written as DNA, the CDR3 is TGCGCCAGCAGCCGACAGACAACTAATGAAAAACTGTTTTTT.

The chain recombines TRBV7-2 with TRBJ2-2; D is possibly TRBD1 or TRBD2 (5 bases each). The CDR3 extends over 15 amino acids. Trimming shortened V by 6 bases and J by 0 bases, and 11 bases separated the two germline ends. The V gene's germline CDR1 is SGHTA and CDR2 FQGNSA. As DNA, the CDR3 is TGTGCCAGCAGACTCGGGACCGCGAACACCGGGGAGCTGTTTTTT. It specifies CASRLGTANTGELFF.

This rearrangement joins TRBV11-2 to TRBJ1-2; 9 nucleotides match TRBD1. The CDR3 runs to 15 residues. Per the germline V gene, CDR1 is SGHAT and CDR2 is FQNNGV. Trimming at V came to 6 bases and at J to 8 bases, leaving 13 bases not matched to a gene. DNA of the CDR3: TGTGCCAGCAGACGGACAGGGGCTCCTCTGGAAGGCTACACCTTC. It yields the protein CASRRTGAPLEGYTF.

This sequence joins TRBV4-3 and TRBJ1-1; TRBD1 agrees at 10 bases. V was clipped by 1 base and J by 4 bases; unmatched bases: 6. The CDR3 spans 16 residues. In germline, CDR1 is LGHNA, CDR2 YSLEER. DNA of the CDR3: TGCGCCAGCAGCCAAGCCCTGGGACAGGGGAGCACTGAAGCTTTCTTT. Its translation: CASSQALGQGSTEAFF.